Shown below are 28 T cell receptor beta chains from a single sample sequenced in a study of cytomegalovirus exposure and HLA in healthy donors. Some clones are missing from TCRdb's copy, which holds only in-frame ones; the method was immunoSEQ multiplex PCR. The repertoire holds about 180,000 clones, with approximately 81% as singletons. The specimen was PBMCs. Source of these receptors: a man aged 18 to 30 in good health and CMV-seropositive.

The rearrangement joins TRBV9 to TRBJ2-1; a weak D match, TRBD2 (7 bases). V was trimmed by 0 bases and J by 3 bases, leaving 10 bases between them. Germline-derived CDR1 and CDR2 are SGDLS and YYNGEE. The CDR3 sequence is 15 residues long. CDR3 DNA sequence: TGTGCCAGCAGCGTAGGGGGGGGGCGCTACAATGAGCAGTTCTTC. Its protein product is CASSVGGGRYNEQFF.

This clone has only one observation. This CDR3 is CASSPGTGVDNEQFF. The DNA of the CDR3 is TGTGCCAGTAGTCCGGGGACAGGGGTGGACAATGAGCAGTTCTTC. The chain is built from TRBV19 and TRBJ2-1; 10 nucleotides line up with TRBD1. CDR1 is LNHDA, CDR2 SQIVND, per germline (reference sequence). There are 15 residues in the CDR3. V shed 5 bases and J 5 bases; nucleotides not matched to a gene: 6.

DNA of the CDR3: TGTGCCTGGAGTCCCTACCCGCGCCGGGGTGCAACTAATGAAAAACTGTTTTTT. It specifies CAWSPYPRRGATNEKLFF. The chain recombines TRBV30 with TRBJ1-4; D unclear. Germline V gene data show CDR1 as GTSNPN and CDR2 as SVGIG (reference sequence). The CDR3 covers 18 residues. The V end lost 2 bases, the J end lost 0 bases, and 19 bases lay between the germline ends.

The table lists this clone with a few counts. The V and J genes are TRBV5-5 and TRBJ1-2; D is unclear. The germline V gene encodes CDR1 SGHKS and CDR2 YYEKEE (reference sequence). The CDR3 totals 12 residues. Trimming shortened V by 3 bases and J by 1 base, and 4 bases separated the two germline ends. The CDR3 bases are TGTGCCAGCAGCTCTAGTAACTATGGCTACACCTTC. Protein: CASSSSNYGYTF.

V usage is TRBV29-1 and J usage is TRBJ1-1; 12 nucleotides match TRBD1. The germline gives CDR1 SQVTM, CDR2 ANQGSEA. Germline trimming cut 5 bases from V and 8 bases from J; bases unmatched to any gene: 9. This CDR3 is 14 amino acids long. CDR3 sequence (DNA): TGCAGCGTTTGGGACAGGGGGCTACGGGGGGAAGCTTTCTTT. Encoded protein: CSVWDRGLRGEAFF. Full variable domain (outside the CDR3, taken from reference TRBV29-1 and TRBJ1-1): SAVISQKPSRDICQRGTSLTIQCQVDSQVTMMFWYRQQPGQSLTLIATANQGSEATYESGFVIDKFPISRPNLTFSTLTVSNMSPEDSSIYLCSVWDRGLRGEAFFGQGTRLTVV.

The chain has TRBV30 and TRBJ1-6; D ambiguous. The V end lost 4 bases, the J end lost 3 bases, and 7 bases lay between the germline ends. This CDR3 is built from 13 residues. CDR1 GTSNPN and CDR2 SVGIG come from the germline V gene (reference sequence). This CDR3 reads CAWNSYYNSPLHF. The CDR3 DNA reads TGTGCCTGGAACAGTTACTATAATTCACCCCTCCACTTT. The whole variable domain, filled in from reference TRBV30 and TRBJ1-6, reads SQTIHQWPATLVQPVGSPLSLECTVEGTSNPNLYWYRQAAGRGLQLLFYSVGIGQISSEVPQNLSASRPQDRQFILSSKKLLLSDSGFYLCAWNSYYNSPLHFGNGTRLTVT.

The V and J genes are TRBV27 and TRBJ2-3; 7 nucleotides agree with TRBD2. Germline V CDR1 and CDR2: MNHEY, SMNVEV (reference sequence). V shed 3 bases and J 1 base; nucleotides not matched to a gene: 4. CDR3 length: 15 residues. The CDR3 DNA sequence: TGTGCCAGCAGTTTTGGCGGGGGAGGCACAGATACGCAGTATTTT. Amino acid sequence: CASSFGGGGTDTQYF.

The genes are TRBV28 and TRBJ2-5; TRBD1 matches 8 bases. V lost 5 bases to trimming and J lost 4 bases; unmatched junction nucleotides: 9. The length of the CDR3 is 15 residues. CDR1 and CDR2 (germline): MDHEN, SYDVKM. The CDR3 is CASSPGDRTSETQYF. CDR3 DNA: TGTGCCAGCAGTCCCGGGGACAGGACTTCAGAGACCCAGTACTTC.

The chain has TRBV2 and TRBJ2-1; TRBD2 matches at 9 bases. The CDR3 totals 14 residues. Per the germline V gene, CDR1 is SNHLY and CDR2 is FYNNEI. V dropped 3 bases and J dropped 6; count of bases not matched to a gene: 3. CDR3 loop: CASSEGSGSNEQFF. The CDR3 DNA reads TGTGCCAGCAGTGAGGGTAGCGGGAGCAATGAGCAGTTCTTC.

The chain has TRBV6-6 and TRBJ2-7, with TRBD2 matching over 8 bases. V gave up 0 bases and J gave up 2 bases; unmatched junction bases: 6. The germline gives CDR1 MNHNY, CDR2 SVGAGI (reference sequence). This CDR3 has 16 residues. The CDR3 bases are TGTGCCAGCAGTTACTCCCGAGGTAGCGGGACCTACGAGCAGTACTTC. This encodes CASSYSRGSGTYEQYF.

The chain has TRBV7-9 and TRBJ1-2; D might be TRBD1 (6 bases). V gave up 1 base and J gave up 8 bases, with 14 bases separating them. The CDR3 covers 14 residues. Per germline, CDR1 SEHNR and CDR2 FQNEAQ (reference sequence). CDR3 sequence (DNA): TGTGCCAGCAGCTTAGTAGGGGGTACTGCCGGCTACACCTTC. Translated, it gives CASSLVGGTAGYTF. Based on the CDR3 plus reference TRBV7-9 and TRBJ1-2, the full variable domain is DTGVSQNPRHKITKRGQNVTFRCDPISEHNRLYWYRQTLGQGPEFLTYFQNEAQLEKSRLLSDRFSAERPKGSFSTLEIQRTEQGDSAMYLCASSLVGGTAGYTFGSGTRLTVV.

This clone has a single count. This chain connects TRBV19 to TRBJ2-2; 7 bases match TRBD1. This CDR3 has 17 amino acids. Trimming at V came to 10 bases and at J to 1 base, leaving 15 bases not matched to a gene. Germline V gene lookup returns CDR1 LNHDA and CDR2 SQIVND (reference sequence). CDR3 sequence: CATAVGRNRGNTGELFF. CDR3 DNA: TGTGCCACCGCAGTAGGAAGGAACAGGGGGAACACCGGGGAGCTGTTTTTT.

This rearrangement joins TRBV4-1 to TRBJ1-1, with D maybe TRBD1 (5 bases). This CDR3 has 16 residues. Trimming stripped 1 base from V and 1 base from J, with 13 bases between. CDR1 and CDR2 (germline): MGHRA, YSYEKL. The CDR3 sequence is CASSQGSGGANTEAFF. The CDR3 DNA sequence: TGCGCCAGCAGCCAAGGAAGTGGAGGGGCGAACACTGAAGCTTTCTTT.

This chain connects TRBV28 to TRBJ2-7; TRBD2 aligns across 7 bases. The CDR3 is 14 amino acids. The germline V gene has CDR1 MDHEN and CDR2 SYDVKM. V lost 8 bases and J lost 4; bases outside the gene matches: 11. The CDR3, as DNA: TGTGCCAGCTTTTCTAGGCTAGCGGCTTACGAGCAGTACTTC. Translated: CASFSRLAAYEQYF.

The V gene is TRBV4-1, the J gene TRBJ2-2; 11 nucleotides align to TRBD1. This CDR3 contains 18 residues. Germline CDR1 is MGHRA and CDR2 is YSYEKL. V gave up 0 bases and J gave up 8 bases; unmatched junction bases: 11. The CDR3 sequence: CASSQEDRGHLLGGELFF. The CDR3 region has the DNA TGCGCCAGCAGCCAAGAGGACAGGGGGCATCTATTGGGGGGGGAGCTGTTTTTT.

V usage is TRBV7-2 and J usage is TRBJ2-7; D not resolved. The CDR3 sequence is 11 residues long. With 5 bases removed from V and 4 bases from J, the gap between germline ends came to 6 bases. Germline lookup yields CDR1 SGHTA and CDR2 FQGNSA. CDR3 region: CASSPLYEQYF. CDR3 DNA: TGTGCCAGCAGCCCCTTATACGAGCAGTACTTC.

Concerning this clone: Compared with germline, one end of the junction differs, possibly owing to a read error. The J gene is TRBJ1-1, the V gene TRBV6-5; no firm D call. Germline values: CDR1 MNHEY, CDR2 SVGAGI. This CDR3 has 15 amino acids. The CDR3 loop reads CASSPSGLMNTEAFF. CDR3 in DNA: TGTGCCAGCAGTCCATCAGGTTTGATGAATACTGAAGCTTTCTTT.

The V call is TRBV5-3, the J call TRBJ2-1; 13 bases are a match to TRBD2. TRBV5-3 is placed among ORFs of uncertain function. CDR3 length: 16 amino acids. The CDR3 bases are TGTGCATGGAAGCTGGGACTAGCGGGGAAGACCAATGAGCAGTTCTTC. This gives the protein CAWKLGLAGKTNEQFF.

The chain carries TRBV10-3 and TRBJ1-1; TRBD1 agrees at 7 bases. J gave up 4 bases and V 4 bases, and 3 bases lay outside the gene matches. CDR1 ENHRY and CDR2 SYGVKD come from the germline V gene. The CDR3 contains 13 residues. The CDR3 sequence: CAISGQGSTEAFF. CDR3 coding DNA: TGTGCCATCAGTGGACAGGGCAGCACTGAAGCTTTCTTT.

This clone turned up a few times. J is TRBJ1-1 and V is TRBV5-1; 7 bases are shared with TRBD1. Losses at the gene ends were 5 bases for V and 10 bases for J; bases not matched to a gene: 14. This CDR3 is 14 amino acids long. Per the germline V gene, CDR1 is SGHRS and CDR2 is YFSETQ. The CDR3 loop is CASRPTRDSPLAFF. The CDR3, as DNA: TGCGCCAGCAGGCCTACCCGGGACAGCCCGTTAGCTTTCTTT.

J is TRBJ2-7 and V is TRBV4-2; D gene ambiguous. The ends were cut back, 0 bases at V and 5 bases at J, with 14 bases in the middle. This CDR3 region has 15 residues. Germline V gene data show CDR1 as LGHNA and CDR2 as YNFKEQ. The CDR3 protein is CASSQDEATPDEQYF. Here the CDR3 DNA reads TGTGCCAGCAGCCAAGACGAGGCAACCCCCGACGAGCAGTACTTC.

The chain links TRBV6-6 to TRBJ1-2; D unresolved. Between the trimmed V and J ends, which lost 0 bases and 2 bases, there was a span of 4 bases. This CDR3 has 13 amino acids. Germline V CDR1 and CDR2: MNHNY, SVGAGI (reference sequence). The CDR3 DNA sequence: TGTGCCAGCAGTTACTCGGGCAACTATGGCTACACCTTC. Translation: CASSYSGNYGYTF.

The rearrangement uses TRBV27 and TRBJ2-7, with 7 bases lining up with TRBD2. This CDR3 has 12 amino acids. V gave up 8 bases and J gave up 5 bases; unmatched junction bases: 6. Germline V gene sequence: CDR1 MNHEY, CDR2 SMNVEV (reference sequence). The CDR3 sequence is CASGLEVHEQYF. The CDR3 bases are TGTGCCAGCGGACTAGAAGTCCACGAGCAGTACTTC.

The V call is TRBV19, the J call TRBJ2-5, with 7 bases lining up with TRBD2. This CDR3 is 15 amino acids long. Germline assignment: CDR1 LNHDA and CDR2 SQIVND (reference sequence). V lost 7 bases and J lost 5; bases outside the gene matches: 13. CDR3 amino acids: CASTGDRGSWETQYF. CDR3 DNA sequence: TGTGCCAGTACCGGGGATCGCGGGAGCTGGGAGACCCAGTACTTC.

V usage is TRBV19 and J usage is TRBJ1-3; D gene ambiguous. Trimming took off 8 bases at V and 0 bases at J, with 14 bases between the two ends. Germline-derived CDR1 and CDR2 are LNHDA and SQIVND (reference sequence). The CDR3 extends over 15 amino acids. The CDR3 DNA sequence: TGTGCCAGTTTGTGGGAAACTAGCTCTGGAAACACCATATATTTT. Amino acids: CASLWETSSGNTIYF.

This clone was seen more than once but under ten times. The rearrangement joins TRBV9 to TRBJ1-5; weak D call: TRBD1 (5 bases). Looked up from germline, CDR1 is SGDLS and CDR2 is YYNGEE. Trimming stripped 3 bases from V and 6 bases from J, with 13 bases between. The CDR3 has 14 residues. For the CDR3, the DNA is TGTGCCAGCAGCGCGGACGGGGGGAGTCAGCCCCAGCATTTT. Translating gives CASSADGGSQPQHF.

CDR3 residues: CASSLGQGAADTQYF. CDR3 in DNA: TGTGCCAGCAGCTTGGGACAGGGGGCGGCAGATACGCAGTATTTT. The gene calls are TRBV5-4 and TRBJ2-3; 10 positions match TRBD1. CDR1 and CDR2 from the germline V gene are SGHNT and YYREEE (reference sequence). V trimming: 0 bases; J trimming: 4 bases; junction bases outside the gene matches: 2. The CDR3 runs 15 residues.

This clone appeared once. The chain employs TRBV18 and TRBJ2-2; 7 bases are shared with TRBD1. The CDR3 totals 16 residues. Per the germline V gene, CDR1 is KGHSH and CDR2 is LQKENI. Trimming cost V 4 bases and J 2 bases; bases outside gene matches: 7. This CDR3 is CASSREQGLNTGELFF. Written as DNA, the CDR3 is TGTGCCAGCTCACGGGAACAGGGGCTCAACACCGGGGAGCTGTTTTTT.